These 18 T cell receptor beta chains came from one sample sequenced in a study of blood T cell repertoires in COVID-19 (dated by TCRdb to about 2020). Receptor libraries were prepared by the immunoSEQ multiplex PCR assay. As stored in TCRdb, this immuneACCESS dataset retains in-frame rearrangements with V and J assigned. A fraction of the clones does not appear; measured against another copy, unresolved V genes explain less than half of the discrepancy, and the remainder lacks a known reason. This sample lists around 100,000 clones; around nine tenths were detected once. The ten largest make up over 2.5% of the sample. Sequencing was performed on peripheral blood. These receptors were collected from a man aged 45-65 years with active or convalescent COVID-19.

This clone has more than one count but fewer than ten. The genes are TRBV19 and TRBJ2-3; no clear D. In germline, CDR1 is LNHDA, CDR2 SQIVND (reference sequence). The length of the CDR3 is 12 residues. V lost 5 bases, J lost 7 bases, and 10 bases lay in between. CDR3 nucleotide sequence: TGTGCCAGTAGTCGAGGAGTGAATACGCAGTATTTT. It specifies CASSRGVNTQYF. Supplemented by reference TRBV19 and TRBJ2-3, the full variable domain reads DGGITQSPKYLFRKEGQNVTLSCEQNLNHDAMYWYRQDPGQGLRLIYYSQIVNDFQKGDIAEGYSVSREKKESFPLTVTSAQKNPTAFYLCASSRGVNTQYFGPGTRLTVL.

This sequence joins TRBV24-1 and TRBJ2-7; possibly TRBD2 for D (5 bases). With 5 bases removed from V and 0 bases from J, the gap between germline ends came to 10 bases. The CDR3 is 14 residues long. Germline lookup yields CDR1 KGHDR and CDR2 SFDVKD. CDR3: CATSASGSSYEQYF. CDR3 nucleotide sequence: TGTGCCACCAGTGCATCGGGGAGCTCCTACGAGCAGTACTTC.

The chain has TRBV30 and TRBJ1-2; no firm D call. V lost 3 bases and J 2 bases, leaving 13 bases between the germline ends. There are 14 residues in the CDR3. Germline lookup yields CDR1 GTSNPN and CDR2 SVGIG (reference sequence). The CDR3, as DNA: TGTGCCTGGAGGATTCCTGGAGGCAACTATGGCTACACCTTC. Translating it yields CAWRIPGGNYGYTF.

This sequence joins TRBV10-2 and TRBJ2-5; 7 bases are shared with TRBD1. The J segment lost 7 bases and the V segment lost 3 bases, leaving 11 bases of the junction unmatched. Looked up from germline, CDR1 is WSHSY and CDR2 is SAAADI. There are 15 residues in the CDR3. This CDR3 reads CASSEPWTGGGTQYF. In nucleotides, the CDR3 is TGCGCCAGCAGTGAACCTTGGACAGGCGGAGGGACCCAGTACTTC.

This clone came up a few times. V gene TRBV7-2 combines with J gene TRBJ2-5; TRBD2 aligns across 8 bases. CDR1 SGHTA and CDR2 FQGNSA come from the germline V gene. The CDR3 length is 16 residues. Trimming at V came to 2 bases and at J to 5 bases, leaving 10 bases not matched to a gene. CDR3 residues: CASSLTGLGLGETQYF. CDR3 coding DNA: TGTGCCAGCAGCTTAACTGGACTGGGACTAGGGGAGACCCAGTACTTC. Combining the CDR3 with reference TRBV7-2 and TRBJ2-5 gives the whole variable domain GAGVSQSPSNKVTEKGKDVELRCDPISGHTALYWYRQSLGQGLEFLIYFQGNSAPDKSGLPSDRFSAERTGGSVSTLTIQRTQQEDSAVYLCASSLTGLGLGETQYFGPGTRLLVL.

V is TRBV6-2 or TRBV6-3 and J is TRBJ2-2; possible D gene TRBD2, 5 bases. The CDR3 covers 14 residues. Trimming cost V 2 bases and J 3 bases, with 7 bases left between them. Looked up from germline, CDR1 is MNHEY and CDR2 is SVGEGT. The CDR3 sequence: CASSYPGYTGELFF. The CDR3 DNA follows: TGTGCCAGCAGTTACCCGGGGTACACCGGGGAGCTGTTTTTT.

The gene calls are TRBV19 and TRBJ1-4; the match to TRBD1 covers 8 bases. The CDR3 length is 14 residues. The V segment lost 5 bases and the J segment 8 bases; nucleotides outside the gene matches: 7. Germline V gives CDR1 LNHDA, CDR2 SQIVND (reference sequence). CDR3: CASSLRQGREKLFF. CDR3 DNA: TGTGCCAGTAGTCTACGACAGGGGCGGGAAAAACTGTTTTTT.

The chain joins TRBV18 to TRBJ1-2, with a weak D call TRBD1 (6 bases). V gave up 6 bases and J gave up 2 bases, with 10 bases separating them. The CDR3 runs 13 residues. Germline-derived CDR1 and CDR2 are KGHSH and LQKENI. The CDR3 here is CASSRGWNYGYTF. The CDR3 DNA reads as TGTGCCAGCTCCAGGGGTTGGAACTATGGCTACACCTTC. The entire variable domain, with the rest obtained from reference TRBV18 and TRBJ1-2, is as follows: NAGVMQNPRHLVRRRGQEARLRCSPMKGHSHVYWYRQLPEEGLKFMVYLQKENIIDESGMPKERFSAEFPKEGPSILRIQQVVRGDSAAYFCASSRGWNYGYTFGSGTRLTVV.

This clone was observed a single time. The chain couples TRBV30 to TRBJ2-3, with 10 bases that match TRBD2. V was clipped by 0 bases and J by 5 bases; unmatched bases: 8. The CDR3 consists of 16 residues. Germline V gene data show CDR1 as GTSNPN and CDR2 as SVGIG (reference sequence). Here the CDR3 DNA reads TGTGCCTGGAGTGTAGTAGCGGGGGGATCAGTAGATACGCAGTATTTT. Amino acids: CAWSVVAGGSVDTQYF. Variable domain in full (rest from reference TRBV30 and TRBJ2-3): SQTIHQWPATLVQPVGSPLSLECTVEGTSNPNLYWYRQAAGRGLQLLFYSVGIGQISSEVPQNLSASRPQDRQFILSSKKLLLSDSGFYLCAWSVVAGGSVDTQYFGPGTRLTVL.

The J gene is TRBJ1-1, the V gene TRBV18; D gene uncertain. CDR1 is KGHSH and CDR2 is LQKENI in the germline V gene. The CDR3 is 15 residues long. Trimming removed 3 bases at V and 1 base at J, with 12 bases between. The CDR3 protein is CASSPTTPPNTEAFF. The CDR3, as DNA: TGTGCCAGCTCACCTACCACTCCTCCGAACACTGAAGCTTTCTTT.

This chain links TRBV10-3 with TRBJ1-1, with 8 bases fitting TRBD1. The CDR3 spans 15 residues. V trimming: 5 bases; J trimming: 4 bases; junction bases outside the gene matches: 9. CDR1 and CDR2 (germline): ENHRY, SYGVKD. CDR3 DNA: TGTGCCATCAGTCAAGGGACAGGACAAGGCACTGAAGCTTTCTTT. Encoded protein: CAISQGTGQGTEAFF.

The V and J genes are TRBV6-5 and TRBJ1-5; D gene ambiguous. The length of the CDR3 is 13 residues. V was trimmed by 6 bases and J by 8 bases, leaving 14 bases between them. Germline CDR1 reads MNHEY; CDR2 reads SVGAGI. CDR3 loop: CASRAVRYEPQHF. CDR3 DNA: TGTGCCAGCAGGGCCGTCAGATATGAGCCCCAGCATTTT.

The CDR3 loop reads CASSLGLAIYEQYF. The CDR3 region has the DNA TGTGCCAGCAGTTTAGGACTAGCGATTTACGAGCAGTACTTC. The chain employs TRBV27 and TRBJ2-7, with TRBD2 matching 9 bases. The CDR3 totals 14 residues. V trimming: 2 bases; J trimming: 4 bases; junction bases outside the gene matches: 3. Germline V gives CDR1 MNHEY, CDR2 SMNVEV (reference sequence).

The chain carries TRBV1 and TRBJ2-1; TRBD1 reflects the table's D call only, with no check against the DNA. TRBV1 corresponds to a pseudogene. This CDR3 is built from 14 residues. CDR3 DNA: TGCACCAGCAGCGGAGTTCAGGGTGGACGTGAGCAGTTCTTC. Amino acid sequence: CTSSGVQGGREQFF.

This clone was seen just once. The CDR3 DNA reads as TGCGCCAGCAGCCCGGGACAGTATGGCTACACCTTC. Protein sequence: CASSPGQYGYTF. The genes are TRBV5-1 and TRBJ1-2; 7 nucleotides agree with TRBD1. Germline lookup yields CDR1 SGHRS and CDR2 YFSETQ. The CDR3 covers 12 residues. With V trimmed by 4 bases and J by 5 bases, 2 bases remained unmatched.

The chain has TRBV6-1 and TRBJ1-5; 7 bases agree with TRBD1. CDR1 is MNHNS, CDR2 SASEGT, per germline. The CDR3 extends over 18 amino acids. With 1 base clipped from V and 0 bases from J, the junction kept 9 bases outside the gene matches. This CDR3 reads CASSEGEQGIYSNQPQHF. The DNA of the CDR3 is TGTGCCAGCAGTGAAGGAGAACAGGGGATCTATAGCAATCAGCCCCAGCATTTT.

This sequence joins TRBV10-2 and TRBJ2-1, with TRBD2 identical over 8 bases. Trimming took 4 bases from V and 8 from J; bases not matched to a gene: 4. The V gene's germline CDR1 is WSHSY and CDR2 SAAADI. The CDR3 has 13 residues. This chain's CDR3 is CASSGAGVDEQFF. CDR3 nucleotides: TGCGCCAGCAGTGGAGCGGGGGTCGATGAGCAGTTCTTC.

The chain recombines TRBV5-1 with TRBJ2-1; D remains unclear. V gave up 3 bases and J gave up 7 bases, with 14 bases separating them. The CDR3 consists of 14 residues. Germline V lookup: CDR1 SGHRS, CDR2 YFSETQ. The CDR3 protein is CASSSPPELNEQFF. CDR3 sequence (DNA): TGCGCCAGCAGCTCCCCTCCGGAGCTGAATGAGCAGTTCTTC.